Following are 14 T cell receptor beta chains from one sample sequenced in a study. TCRdb called the 5' RACE reads again in MiXCR, with one record for every CDR3 protein. The repertoire consists of approximately 23,000 distinct CDR3 sequences, with under 40% occurring once and the leading ten covering roughly 2.4%. Sequenced input: tumor-infiltrating naive CD4+ T cells sorted from the breast tumor. Subset denoted: naive CD4+ T cells, CD4+CD45RA+CD25-. These receptors all stem from a female donor with breast cancer.

V and J are TRBV5-1 and TRBJ2-2, with D tentatively TRBD2 (6 bases). Trimming shortened V by 5 bases and J by 0 bases, and 20 bases separated the two germline ends. The CDR3 consists of 18 residues. The germline V gene has CDR1 SGHRS and CDR2 YFSETQ. CDR3 in amino acids: CASRPLGGGGANTGELFF. The CDR3 DNA follows: TGCGCCAGCAGACCCCTGGGAGGAGGAGGAGCGAACACCGGGGAGCTGTTTTTT.

Concerning this clonotype itself: A single base separates this from a much larger clone, so it may be a read error. The chain employs TRBV27 and TRBJ2-1, with unresolved D. The V gene's germline CDR1 is MNHEY and CDR2 SMNVEV (reference sequence). The CDR3 covers 13 residues. Trimming removed 5 bases at V and 6 bases at J, with 11 bases between. In nucleotides, the CDR3 is TGTGCCAGCAGTCCCCTGGACCGCAATGAGCAGTTCTTC. It encodes CASSPLDRNEQFF.

This chain uses TRBV6-6 with TRBJ2-3; TRBD2 aligns across 7 bases. This CDR3 is 11 amino acids long. CDR1 and CDR2 from the germline V gene are MNHNY and SVGAGI (reference sequence). The junction had 6 bases not matched to a gene; V was cut back by 9 bases and J by 9 bases. This CDR3 reads CARSGAGTQYF. CDR3 sequence (DNA): TGTGCCAGAAGCGGAGCGGGGACGCAGTATTTT.

V and J are TRBV7-9 and TRBJ2-7, with TRBD1 matching 9 bases. The CDR3 covers 12 residues. Germline trimming cut 5 bases from V and 5 bases from J; bases unmatched to any gene: 1. Germline CDR1 and CDR2: SEHNR and FQNEAQ (reference sequence). This CDR3 reads CASSRTGDEQYF. Here the CDR3 DNA reads TGTGCCAGCAGCCGGACAGGGGACGAGCAGTACTTC.

This clonotype was recorded a few times. The rearrangement joins TRBV9 to TRBJ1-2; D remains unclear. Germline lookup yields CDR1 SGDLS and CDR2 YYNGEE. V dropped 0 bases and J dropped 1 base, with 4 bases sitting between them. The CDR3 sequence is 13 residues long. The CDR3 region is CASSVASNYGYTF. CDR3 nucleotides: TGTGCCAGCAGCGTAGCCAGTAACTATGGCTACACCTTC.

This clonotype appeared many times. The chain has TRBV29-1 and TRBJ2-1, with D perhaps matching TRBD2 (6 bases). This CDR3 has 16 residues. Deletions cut 2 bases from V and 8 bases from J, with 22 bases between. In germline, CDR1 is SQVTM, CDR2 ANQGSEA. In nucleotides, the CDR3 is TGCAGCGTTGAACTTAGCCTAGGAGGGTCGTACGATGAGCAGTTCTTC. This encodes CSVELSLGGSYDEQFF.

This sequence joins TRBV7-9 and TRBJ2-1, with D maybe TRBD2 (5 bases). With 2 bases removed from V and 8 bases from J, the gap between germline ends came to 16 bases. This CDR3 is 15 amino acids long. Germline-derived CDR1 and CDR2 are SEHNR and FQNEAQ (reference sequence). The CDR3 sequence: CASSLRGLQGDEQFF. The CDR3 DNA reads TGTGCCAGCAGCTTAAGAGGACTCCAAGGCGATGAGCAGTTCTTC.

The rearrangement joins TRBV6-5 to TRBJ2-1; D assignment may be TRBD1 or TRBD2 (5 bases each). V lost 6 bases to trimming and J lost 6 bases, with 18 bases between them. The CDR3 extends over 15 amino acids. Germline values: CDR1 MNHEY, CDR2 SVGAGI. CDR3 sequence reads: CASSPGTLRTNEQFF. CDR3 bases: TGTGCCAGCAGCCCCGGGACCCTCAGGACCAATGAGCAGTTCTTC.

This clonotype counts as medium-sized. CDR3 in DNA: TGTGCCAGCAGCTTGGCCGGGACAGGGCTCACTGAAGCTTTCTTT. It yields the protein CASSLAGTGLTEAFF. The chain carries TRBV5-4 and TRBJ1-1; 9 bases fit TRBD1. Trimming took 0 bases from V and 4 from J; bases not matched to a gene: 4. Germline V CDR1 and CDR2: SGHNT, YYREEE (reference sequence). This CDR3 region has 15 residues.

This chain links TRBV29-1 with TRBJ1-1; D remains unclear. V lost 4 bases to trimming and J lost 3 bases, with 9 bases between them. The germline V gene has CDR1 SQVTM and CDR2 ANQGSEA. This CDR3 region has 12 residues. The CDR3 sequence: CSVGHLDTEAFF. For the CDR3, the DNA is TGCAGCGTTGGGCATTTGGACACTGAAGCTTTCTTT. Variable domain in full (rest from reference TRBV29-1 and TRBJ1-1): SAVISQKPSRDICQRGTSLTIQCQVDSQVTMMFWYRQQPGQSLTLIATANQGSEATYESGFVIDKFPISRPNLTFSTLTVSNMSPEDSSIYLCSVGHLDTEAFFGQGTRLTVV.

V usage is TRBV19 and J usage is TRBJ1-5; TRBD1 is a possible D gene (5 bases). The V end lost 5 bases, the J end lost 6 bases, and 14 bases lay between the germline ends. Per germline, CDR1 LNHDA and CDR2 SQIVND (reference sequence). CDR3 length equals 14 residues. The DNA for the CDR3 is TGTGCCAGTAGTGCCGCAGGGCGGGGTCAGCCCCAGCATTTT. This encodes CASSAAGRGQPQHF.

As to this clonotype: A much larger clone differs from this one at a single base, so this may be a read error. V and J are TRBV6-6 and TRBJ2-7; the match to TRBD2 covers 8 bases. Germline-derived CDR1 and CDR2 are MNHNY and SVGAGI (reference sequence). This CDR3 contains 16 residues. After removal of 2 bases from V and 5 bases from J, the junction contained 11 bases not matched to a gene. In nucleotides, the CDR3 is TGTGCCAGCAGTTACACGACTATTAGCGGGAATCACGAGCAGTACTTC. Amino acid sequence: CASSYTTISGNHEQYF.

The DNA of the CDR3 is TGTGCCAGCAGCTTAGGCAGGCTCTATGGCTACACCTTC. This encodes CASSLGRLYGYTF. The V call is TRBV7-2, the J call TRBJ1-2; D gene ambiguous. Germline CDR1 and CDR2: SGHTA and FQGNSA. CDR3 length equals 13 residues. V lost 1 base to trimming and J lost 4 bases, with 7 bases between them.

This clonotype is medium-sized in the sample. The J gene is TRBJ2-1, the V gene TRBV20-1; 9 bases fit TRBD2. The J segment lost 4 bases and the V segment lost 4 bases, leaving 5 bases of the junction unmatched. The CDR3 consists of 14 residues. Germline loops: CDR1 DFQATT, CDR2 SNEGSKA (reference sequence). The CDR3 DNA is TGCAGTGCTACCTCTAGCGGGAATTACAATGAGCAGTTCTTC. Protein product: CSATSSGNYNEQFF.